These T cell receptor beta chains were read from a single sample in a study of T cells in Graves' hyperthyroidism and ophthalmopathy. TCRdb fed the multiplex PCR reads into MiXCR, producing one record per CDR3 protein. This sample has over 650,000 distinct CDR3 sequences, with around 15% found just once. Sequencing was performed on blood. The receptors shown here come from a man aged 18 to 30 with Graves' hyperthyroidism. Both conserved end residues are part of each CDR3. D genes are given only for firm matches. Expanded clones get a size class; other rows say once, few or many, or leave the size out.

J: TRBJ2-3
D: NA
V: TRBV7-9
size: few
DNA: TGTGCCAGCCCCGACCCAAACACAGATACGCAGTATTTT
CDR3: CASPDPNTDTQYF

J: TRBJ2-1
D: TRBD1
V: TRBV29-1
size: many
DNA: TGCAGCGTTAGTAGGGACAGCGGAGGACATGAGCAGTTCTTC
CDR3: CSVSRDSGGHEQFF

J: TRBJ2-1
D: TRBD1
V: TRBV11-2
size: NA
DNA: TGTGCCAGCAGCTTCCAGGGGGCGGGATACAATGAGCAGTTCTTC
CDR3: CASSFQGAGYNEQFF

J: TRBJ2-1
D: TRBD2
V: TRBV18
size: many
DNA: TGTGCCAGCTCCGCGGGGGGAGGCTCCTACAATGAGCAGTTCTTC
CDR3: CASSAGGGSYNEQFF

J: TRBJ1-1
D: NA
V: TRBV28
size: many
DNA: TGTGCCAGCAGACCATTTTACGGGAACACTGAAGCTTTCTTT
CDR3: CASRPFYGNTEAFF

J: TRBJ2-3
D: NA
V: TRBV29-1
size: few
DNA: TGCAGCGTTGACCGGCGGGCTACGCAGTATTTT
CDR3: CSVDRRATQYF

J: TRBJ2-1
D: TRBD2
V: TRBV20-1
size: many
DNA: TGCAGTGCCGATAGCGGGCCCAGCTCCTACAATGAGCAGTTCTTC
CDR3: CSADSGPSSYNEQFF

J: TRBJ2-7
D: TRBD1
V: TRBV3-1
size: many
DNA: TGTGCCAGCAGCCAAGTGCAGGGGGCGGTGGAGCAGTACTTC
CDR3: CASSQVQGAVEQYF

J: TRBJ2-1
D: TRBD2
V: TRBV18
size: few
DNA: TGTGCCAGCTCACCACGAAACGCCGGGACTAGCTCAGCCAATGAGCAGTTCTTC
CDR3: CASSPRNAGTSSANEQFF

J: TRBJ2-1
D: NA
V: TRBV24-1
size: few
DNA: TGTGCCACCAGTGATTTCACTTCGAACATGTACAATGAGCAGTTCTTC
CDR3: CATSDFTSNMYNEQFF

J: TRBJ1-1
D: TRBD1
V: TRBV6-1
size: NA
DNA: TGTGCCAGCAGTCTATACTCGGGACAGGGGGTAAACACTGAAGCTTTCTTT
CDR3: CASSLYSGQGVNTEAFF

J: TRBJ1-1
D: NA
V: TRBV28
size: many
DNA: TGTGCCAGCAGTTTTCCGGGAGCCAAGGCTTTCTTT
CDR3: CASSFPGAKAFF

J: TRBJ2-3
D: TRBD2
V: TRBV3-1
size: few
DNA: TGTGCCAGCAGCCAAAATTCGTTTAGCGGGAGTACGACAGATACGCAGTATTTT
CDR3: CASSQNSFSGSTTDTQYF

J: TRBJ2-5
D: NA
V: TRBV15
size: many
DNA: TGTGCCACCAGCAGAGCGATGGAACCAGAGACCCAGTACTTC
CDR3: CATSRAMEPETQYF

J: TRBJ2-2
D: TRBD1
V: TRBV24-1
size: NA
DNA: TGTGCCACCGGGGACAGGGGGCTTGGCGGGGAGCTGTTTTTT
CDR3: CATGDRGLGGELFF

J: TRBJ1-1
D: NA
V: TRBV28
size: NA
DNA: TGTGCCAGCAGTTTATGGGGCCAGGGTAAGACCCCTGAAGCTTTCTTT
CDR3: CASSLWGQGKTPEAFF

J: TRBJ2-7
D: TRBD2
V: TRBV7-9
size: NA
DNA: TGTGCCAGCAGCCAAGGACTAGTCCACGAGCAGTACTTC
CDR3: CASSQGLVHEQYF

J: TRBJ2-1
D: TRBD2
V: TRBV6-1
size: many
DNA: TGTGCCAGCTCCGAGACTAGCGGGAGCGACAATGAGCAGTTCTTC
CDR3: CASSETSGSDNEQFF

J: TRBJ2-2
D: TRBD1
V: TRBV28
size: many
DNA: TGTGCCAGCAGTTTATCGTACGGACAGGGAAAAGAAACCGGGGAGCTGTTTTTT
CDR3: CASSLSYGQGKETGELFF

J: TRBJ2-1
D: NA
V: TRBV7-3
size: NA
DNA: TGTGCCAGCAGCTTAAGCGGTACACACAATGAGCAGTTCTTC
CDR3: CASSLSGTHNEQFF